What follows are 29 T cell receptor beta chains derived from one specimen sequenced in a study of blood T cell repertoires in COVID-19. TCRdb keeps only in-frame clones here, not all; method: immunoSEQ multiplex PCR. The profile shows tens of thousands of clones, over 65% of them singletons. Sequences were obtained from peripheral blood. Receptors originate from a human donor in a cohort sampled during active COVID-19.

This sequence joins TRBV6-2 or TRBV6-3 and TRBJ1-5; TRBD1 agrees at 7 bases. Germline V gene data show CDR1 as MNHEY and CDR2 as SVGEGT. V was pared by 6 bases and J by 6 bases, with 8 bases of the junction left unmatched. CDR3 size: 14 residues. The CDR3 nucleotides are TGTGCCAGCAGACCTGACAGGGTGGGTCAGCCCCAGCATTTT. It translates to CASRPDRVGQPQHF.

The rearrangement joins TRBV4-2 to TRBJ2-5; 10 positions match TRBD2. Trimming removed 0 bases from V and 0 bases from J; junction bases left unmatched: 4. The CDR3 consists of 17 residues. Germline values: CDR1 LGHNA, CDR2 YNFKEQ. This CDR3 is CASSQDLTSGYQETQYF. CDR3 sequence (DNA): TGTGCCAGCAGCCAAGATCTGACTAGCGGGTACCAAGAGACCCAGTACTTC.

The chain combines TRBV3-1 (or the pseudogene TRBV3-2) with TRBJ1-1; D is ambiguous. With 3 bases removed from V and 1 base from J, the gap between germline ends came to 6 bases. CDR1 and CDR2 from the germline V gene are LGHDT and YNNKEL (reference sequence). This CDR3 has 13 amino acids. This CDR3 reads CASSQHGNTEAFF. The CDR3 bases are TGTGCCAGCAGCCAGCACGGGAACACTGAAGCTTTCTTT.

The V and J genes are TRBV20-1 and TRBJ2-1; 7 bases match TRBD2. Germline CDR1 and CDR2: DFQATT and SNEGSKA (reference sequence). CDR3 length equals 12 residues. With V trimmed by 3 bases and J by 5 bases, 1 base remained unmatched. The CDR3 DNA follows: TGCAGTGCTAGTCTAGCGGACAATGAGCAGTTCTTC. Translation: CSASLADNEQFF.

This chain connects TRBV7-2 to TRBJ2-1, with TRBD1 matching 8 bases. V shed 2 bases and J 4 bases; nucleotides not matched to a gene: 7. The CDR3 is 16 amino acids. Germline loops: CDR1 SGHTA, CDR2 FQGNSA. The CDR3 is CASSLRSGTGYNEQFF. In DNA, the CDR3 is TGTGCCAGCAGCTTACGTTCCGGGACAGGTTACAATGAGCAGTTCTTC.

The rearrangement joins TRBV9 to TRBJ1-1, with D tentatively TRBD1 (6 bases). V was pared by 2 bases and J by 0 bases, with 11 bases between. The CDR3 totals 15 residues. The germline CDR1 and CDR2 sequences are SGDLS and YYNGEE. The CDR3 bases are TGTGCCAGCAGCGTCCTGGGGGCGATGAACACTGAAGCTTTCTTT. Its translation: CASSVLGAMNTEAFF. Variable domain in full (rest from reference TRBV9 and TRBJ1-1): DSGVTQTPKHLITATGQRVTLRCSPRSGDLSVYWYQQSLDQGLQFLIQYYNGEERAKGNILERFSAQQFPDLHSELNLSSLELGDSALYFCASSVLGAMNTEAFFGQGTRLTVV.

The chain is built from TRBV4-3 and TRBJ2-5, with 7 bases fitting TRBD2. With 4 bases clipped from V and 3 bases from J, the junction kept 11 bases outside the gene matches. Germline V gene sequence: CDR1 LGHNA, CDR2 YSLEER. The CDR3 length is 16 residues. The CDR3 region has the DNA TGCGCCAGCAGCCGAGAATACTATGCGGGAGAAGAGACCCAGTACTTC. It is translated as CASSREYYAGEETQYF.

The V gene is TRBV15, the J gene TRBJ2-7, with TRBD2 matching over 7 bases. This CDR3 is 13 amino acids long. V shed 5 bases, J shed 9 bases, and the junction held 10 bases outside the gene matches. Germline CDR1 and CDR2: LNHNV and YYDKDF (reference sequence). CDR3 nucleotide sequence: TGTGCCACCAGCGAATCCGGGCCGGGAGGGCAGTACTTC. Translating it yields CATSESGPGGQYF.

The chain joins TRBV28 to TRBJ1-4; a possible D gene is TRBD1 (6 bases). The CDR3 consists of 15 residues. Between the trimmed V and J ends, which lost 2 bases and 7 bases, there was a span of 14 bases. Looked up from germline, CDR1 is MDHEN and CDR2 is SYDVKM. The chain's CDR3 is CASSLRGAGVEKLFF. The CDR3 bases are TGTGCCAGCAGTTTACGGGGGGCGGGAGTTGAAAAACTGTTTTTT.

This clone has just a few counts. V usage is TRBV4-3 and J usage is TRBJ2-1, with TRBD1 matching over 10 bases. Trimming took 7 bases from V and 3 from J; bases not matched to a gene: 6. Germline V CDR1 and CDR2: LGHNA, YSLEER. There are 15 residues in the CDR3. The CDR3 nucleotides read TGCGCCAGCACTAAGACAGGGGGCGGCTACAATGAGCAGTTCTTC. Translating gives CASTKTGGGYNEQFF.

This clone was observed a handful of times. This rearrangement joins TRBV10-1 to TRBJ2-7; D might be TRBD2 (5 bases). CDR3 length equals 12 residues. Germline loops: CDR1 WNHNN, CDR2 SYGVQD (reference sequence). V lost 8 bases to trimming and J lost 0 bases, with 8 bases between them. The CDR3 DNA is TGCGCCAGCCCCGGGGTCTCCTACGAGCAGTACTTC. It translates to CASPGVSYEQYF.

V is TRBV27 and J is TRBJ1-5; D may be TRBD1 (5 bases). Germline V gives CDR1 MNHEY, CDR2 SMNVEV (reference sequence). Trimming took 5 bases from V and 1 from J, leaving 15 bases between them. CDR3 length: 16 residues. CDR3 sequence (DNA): TGTGCCAGCAGTCGAACCGGGACTCAGAGCAATCAGCCCCAGCATTTT. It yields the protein CASSRTGTQSNQPQHF.

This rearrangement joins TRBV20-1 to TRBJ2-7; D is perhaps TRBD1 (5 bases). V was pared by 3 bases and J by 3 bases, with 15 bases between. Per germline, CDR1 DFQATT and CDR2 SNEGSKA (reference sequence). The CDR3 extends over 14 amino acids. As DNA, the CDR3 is TGCAGTGCTAGTGCGTTACAGGTGGTCTACGAGCAGTACTTC. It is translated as CSASALQVVYEQYF.

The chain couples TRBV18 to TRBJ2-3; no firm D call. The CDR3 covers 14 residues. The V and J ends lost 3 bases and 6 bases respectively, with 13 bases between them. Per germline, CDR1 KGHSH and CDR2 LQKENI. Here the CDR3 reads CASSPGVSADTQYF. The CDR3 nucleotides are TGTGCCAGCTCACCTGGAGTCAGTGCCGATACGCAGTATTTT.

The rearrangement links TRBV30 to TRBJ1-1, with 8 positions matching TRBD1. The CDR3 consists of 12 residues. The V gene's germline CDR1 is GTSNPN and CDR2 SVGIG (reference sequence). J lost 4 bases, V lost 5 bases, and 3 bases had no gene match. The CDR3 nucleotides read TGTGCCTGGGCAGGGGGCCCCACTGAAGCTTTCTTT. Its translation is CAWAGGPTEAFF.

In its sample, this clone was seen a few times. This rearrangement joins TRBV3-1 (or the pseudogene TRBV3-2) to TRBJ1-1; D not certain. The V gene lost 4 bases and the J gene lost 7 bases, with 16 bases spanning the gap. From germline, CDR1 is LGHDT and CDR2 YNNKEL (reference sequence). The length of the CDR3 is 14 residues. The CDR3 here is CASSPREGKGEAFF. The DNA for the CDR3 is TGTGCCAGCAGCCCCCGGGAGGGTAAGGGTGAAGCTTTCTTT.

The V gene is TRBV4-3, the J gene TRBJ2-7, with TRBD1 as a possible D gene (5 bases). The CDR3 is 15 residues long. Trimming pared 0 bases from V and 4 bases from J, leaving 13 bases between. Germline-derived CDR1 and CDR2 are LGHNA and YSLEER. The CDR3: CASSQDPGYRYEQYF. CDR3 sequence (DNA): TGCGCCAGCAGCCAAGATCCAGGGTATAGGTACGAGCAGTACTTC.

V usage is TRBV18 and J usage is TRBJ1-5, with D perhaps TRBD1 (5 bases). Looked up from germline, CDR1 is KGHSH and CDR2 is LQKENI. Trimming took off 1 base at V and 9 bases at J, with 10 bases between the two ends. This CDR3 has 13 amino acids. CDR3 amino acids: CASSPQGGGPQHF. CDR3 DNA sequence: TGTGCCAGCTCACCACAGGGCGGGGGGCCCCAGCATTTT. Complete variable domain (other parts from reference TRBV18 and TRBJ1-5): NAGVMQNPRHLVRRRGQEARLRCSPMKGHSHVYWYRQLPEEGLKFMVYLQKENIIDESGMPKERFSAEFPKEGPSILRIQQVVRGDSAAYFCASSPQGGGPQHFGDGTRLSIL.

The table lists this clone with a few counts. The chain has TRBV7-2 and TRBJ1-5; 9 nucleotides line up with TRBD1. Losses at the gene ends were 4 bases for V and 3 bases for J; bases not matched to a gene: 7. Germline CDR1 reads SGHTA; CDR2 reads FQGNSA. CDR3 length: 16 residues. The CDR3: CASSSLQGAINQPQHF. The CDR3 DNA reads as TGTGCCAGCAGCTCCCTACAGGGGGCAATCAATCAGCCCCAGCATTTT.

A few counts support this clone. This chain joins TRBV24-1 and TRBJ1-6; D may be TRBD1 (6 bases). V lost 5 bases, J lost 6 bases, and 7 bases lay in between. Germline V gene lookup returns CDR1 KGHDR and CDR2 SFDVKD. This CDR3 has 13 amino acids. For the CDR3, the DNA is TGTGCCACCAGTGGGACAGCTAATTCACCCCTCCACTTT. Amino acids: CATSGTANSPLHF.

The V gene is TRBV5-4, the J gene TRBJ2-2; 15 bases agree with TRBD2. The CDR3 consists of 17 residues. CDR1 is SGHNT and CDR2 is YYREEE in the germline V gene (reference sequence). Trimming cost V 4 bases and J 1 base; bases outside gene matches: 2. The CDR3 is CASSPGLAGGNTGELFF. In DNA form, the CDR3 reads TGTGCCAGCAGCCCGGGACTAGCGGGAGGGAACACCGGGGAGCTGTTTTTT.

The CDR3 reads CASRPYGTRPTYEQYF. CDR3 sequence (DNA): TGTGCCAGCAGGCCGTATGGGACACGTCCAACCTACGAGCAGTACTTC. The chain links TRBV28 to TRBJ2-7, with D possibly being TRBD1 (6 bases). Germline lookup yields CDR1 MDHEN and CDR2 SYDVKM. Trimming shortened V by 6 bases and J by 2 bases, and 20 bases separated the two germline ends. The CDR3 is 16 residues long. Full variable domain (missing parts from reference TRBV28 and TRBJ2-7): DVKVTQSSRYLVKRTGEKVFLECVQDMDHENMFWYRQDPGLGLRLIYFSYDVKMKEKGDIPEGYSVSREKKERFSLILESASTNQTSMYLCASRPYGTRPTYEQYFGPGTRLTVT.

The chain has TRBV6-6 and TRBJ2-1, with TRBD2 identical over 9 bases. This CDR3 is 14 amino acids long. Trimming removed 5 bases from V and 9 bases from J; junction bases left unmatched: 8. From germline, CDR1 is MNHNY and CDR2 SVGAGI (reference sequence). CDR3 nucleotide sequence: TGTGCCAGCAGTACGGAAAGCGGGAGGACTGAGCAGTTCTTC. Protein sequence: CASSTESGRTEQFF.

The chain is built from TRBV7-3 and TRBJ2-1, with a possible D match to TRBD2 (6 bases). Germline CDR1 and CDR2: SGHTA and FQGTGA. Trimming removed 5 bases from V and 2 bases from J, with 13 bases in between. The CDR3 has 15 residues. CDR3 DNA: TGTGCCAGCAGCCCGAAGCCGGGGGCCTACAATGAGCAGTTCTTC. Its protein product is CASSPKPGAYNEQFF.

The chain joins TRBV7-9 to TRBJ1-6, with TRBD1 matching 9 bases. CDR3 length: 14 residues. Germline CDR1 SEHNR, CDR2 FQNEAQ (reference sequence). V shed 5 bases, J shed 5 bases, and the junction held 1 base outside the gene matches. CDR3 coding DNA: TGTGCCAGCAGCAGGGACAGGGATAATTCACCCCTCCACTTT. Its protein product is CASSRDRDNSPLHF. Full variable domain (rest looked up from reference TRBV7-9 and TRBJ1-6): DTGVSQNPRHKITKRGQNVTFRCDPISEHNRLYWYRQTLGQGPEFLTYFQNEAQLEKSRLLSDRFSAERPKGSFSTLEIQRTEQGDSAMYLCASSRDRDNSPLHFGNGTRLTVT.

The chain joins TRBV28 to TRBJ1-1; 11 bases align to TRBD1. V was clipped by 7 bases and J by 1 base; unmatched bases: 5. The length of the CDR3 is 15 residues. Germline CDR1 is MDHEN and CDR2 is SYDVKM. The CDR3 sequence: CASKGTGGPNTEAFF. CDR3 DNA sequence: TGTGCCAGCAAGGGGACAGGGGGTCCGAACACTGAAGCTTTCTTT.

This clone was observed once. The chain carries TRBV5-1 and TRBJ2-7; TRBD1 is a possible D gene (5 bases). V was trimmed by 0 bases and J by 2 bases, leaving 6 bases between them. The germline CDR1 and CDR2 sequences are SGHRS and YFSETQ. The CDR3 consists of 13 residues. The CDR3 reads CASSLEGTYEQYF. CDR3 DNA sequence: TGCGCCAGCAGCTTGGAGGGGACCTACGAGCAGTACTTC. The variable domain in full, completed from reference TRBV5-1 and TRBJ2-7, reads KAGVTQTPRYLIKTRGQQVTLSCSPISGHRSVSWYQQTPGQGLQFLFEYFSETQRNKGNFPGRFSGRQFSNSRSEMNVSTLELGDSALYLCASSLEGTYEQYFGPGTRLTVT.

CDR3 residues: CASSPPRSAGTYEQYF. The DNA of the CDR3 is TGTGCCAGCTCACCACCGCGGTCCGCAGGGACCTACGAGCAGTACTTC. V and J are TRBV18 and TRBJ2-7, with TRBD1 as a possible D gene (5 bases). Per germline, CDR1 KGHSH and CDR2 LQKENI. This CDR3 spans 16 amino acids. V lost 0 bases to trimming and J lost 2 bases, with 14 bases between them.

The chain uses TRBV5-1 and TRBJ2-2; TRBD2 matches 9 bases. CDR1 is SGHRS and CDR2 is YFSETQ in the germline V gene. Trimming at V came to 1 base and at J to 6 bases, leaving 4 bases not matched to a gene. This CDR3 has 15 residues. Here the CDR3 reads CASSLFTSGPGELFF. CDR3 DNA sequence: TGCGCCAGCAGCTTGTTCACTAGCGGGCCCGGGGAGCTGTTTTTT.